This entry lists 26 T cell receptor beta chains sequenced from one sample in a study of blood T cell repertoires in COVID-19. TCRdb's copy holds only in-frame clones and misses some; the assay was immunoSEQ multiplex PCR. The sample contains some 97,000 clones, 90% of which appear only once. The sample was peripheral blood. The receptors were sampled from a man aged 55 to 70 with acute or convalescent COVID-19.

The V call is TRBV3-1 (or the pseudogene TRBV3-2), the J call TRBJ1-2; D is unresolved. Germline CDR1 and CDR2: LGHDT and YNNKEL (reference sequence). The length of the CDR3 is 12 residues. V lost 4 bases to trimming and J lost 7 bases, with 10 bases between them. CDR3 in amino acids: CASSPRGFGYTF. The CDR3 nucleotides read TGTGCCAGCAGCCCACGGGGTTTTGGCTACACCTTC.

The CDR3 here is CASSQGTGNEKLFF. The DNA for the CDR3 is TGTGCCAGCAGCCAAGGGACAGGGAATGAAAAACTGTTTTTT. The V and J genes are TRBV3-1 (or the pseudogene TRBV3-2) and TRBJ1-4, with 8 bases identical to TRBD1. This CDR3 spans 14 amino acids. V gave up 1 base and J gave up 5 bases; unmatched junction bases: 0. CDR1 and CDR2 from the germline V gene are LGHDT and YNNKEL (reference sequence).

The CDR3 protein is CASSLSLTGVEAFF. Written as DNA, the CDR3 is TGTGCCAGCAGCTTATCATTGACAGGGGTTGAAGCTTTCTTT. The genes are TRBV7-9 and TRBJ1-1, with 8 bases identical to TRBD1. From germline, CDR1 is SEHNR and CDR2 FQNEAQ (reference sequence). V trimming: 2 bases; J trimming: 7 bases; junction bases outside the gene matches: 6. The CDR3 extends over 14 amino acids.

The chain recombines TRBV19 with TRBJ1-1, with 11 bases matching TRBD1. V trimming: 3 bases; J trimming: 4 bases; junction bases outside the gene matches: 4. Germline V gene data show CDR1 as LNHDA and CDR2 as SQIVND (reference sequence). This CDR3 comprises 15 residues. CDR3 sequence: CASSIPGTGGTEAFF. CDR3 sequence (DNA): TGTGCCAGTAGTATCCCCGGGACAGGGGGCACTGAAGCTTTCTTT.

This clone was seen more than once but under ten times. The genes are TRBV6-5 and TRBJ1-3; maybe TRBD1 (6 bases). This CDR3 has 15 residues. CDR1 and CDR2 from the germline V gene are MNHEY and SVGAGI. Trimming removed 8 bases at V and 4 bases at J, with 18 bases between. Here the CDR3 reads CASRQGIVSGNTIYF. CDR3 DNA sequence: TGTGCCAGCCGGCAGGGGATCGTGTCAGGAAACACCATATATTTT.

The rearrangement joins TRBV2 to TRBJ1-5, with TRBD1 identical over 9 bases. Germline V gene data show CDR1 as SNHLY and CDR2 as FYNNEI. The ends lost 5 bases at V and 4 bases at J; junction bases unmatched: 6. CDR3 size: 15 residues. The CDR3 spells CASSWTGARNQPQHF. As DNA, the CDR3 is TGTGCCAGCAGTTGGACAGGGGCAAGAAATCAGCCCCAGCATTTT.

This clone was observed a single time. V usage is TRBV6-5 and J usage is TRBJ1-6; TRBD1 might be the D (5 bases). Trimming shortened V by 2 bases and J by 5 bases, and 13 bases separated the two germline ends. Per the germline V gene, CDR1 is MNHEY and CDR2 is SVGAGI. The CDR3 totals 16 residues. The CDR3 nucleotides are TGTGCCAGCAGTTACCGAGACAGTATTAATAATTCACCCCTCCACTTT. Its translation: CASSYRDSINNSPLHF.

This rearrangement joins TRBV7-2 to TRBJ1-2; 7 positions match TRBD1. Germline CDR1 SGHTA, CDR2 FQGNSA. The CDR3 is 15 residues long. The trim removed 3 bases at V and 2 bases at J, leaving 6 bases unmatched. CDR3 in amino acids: CASSLQGQSNYGYTF. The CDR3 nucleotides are TGTGCCAGCAGCTTGCAGGGACAGTCGAACTATGGCTACACCTTC. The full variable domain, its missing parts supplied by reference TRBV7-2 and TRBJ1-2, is GAGVSQSPSNKVTEKGKDVELRCDPISGHTALYWYRQSLGQGLEFLIYFQGNSAPDKSGLPSDRFSAERTGGSVSTLTIQRTQQEDSAVYLCASSLQGQSNYGYTFGSGTRLTVV.

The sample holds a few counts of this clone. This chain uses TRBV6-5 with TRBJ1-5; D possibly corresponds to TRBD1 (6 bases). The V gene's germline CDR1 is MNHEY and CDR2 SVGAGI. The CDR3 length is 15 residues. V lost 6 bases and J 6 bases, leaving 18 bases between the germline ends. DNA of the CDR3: TGTGCCAGCAGCCTAGGGGGAATCCTTGGTCAGCCCCAGCATTTT. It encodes CASSLGGILGQPQHF.

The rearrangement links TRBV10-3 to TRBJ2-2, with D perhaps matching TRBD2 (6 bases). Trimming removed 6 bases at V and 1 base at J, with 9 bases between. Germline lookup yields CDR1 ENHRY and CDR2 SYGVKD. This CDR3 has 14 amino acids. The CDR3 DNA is TGTGCCATCAGCGTGGAGGGGAACACCGGGGAGCTGTTTTTT. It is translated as CAISVEGNTGELFF.

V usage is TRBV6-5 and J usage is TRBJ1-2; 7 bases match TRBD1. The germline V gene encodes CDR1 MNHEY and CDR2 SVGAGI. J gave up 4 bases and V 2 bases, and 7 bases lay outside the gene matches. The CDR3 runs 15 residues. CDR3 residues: CASSYRGQYSYGYTF. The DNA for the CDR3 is TGTGCCAGCAGTTACCGGGGACAGTATAGCTATGGCTACACCTTC.

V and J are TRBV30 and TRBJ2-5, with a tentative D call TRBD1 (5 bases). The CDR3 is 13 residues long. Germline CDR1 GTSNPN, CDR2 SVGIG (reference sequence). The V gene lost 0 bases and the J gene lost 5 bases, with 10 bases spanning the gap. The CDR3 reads CAWSVRARETQYF. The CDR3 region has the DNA TGTGCCTGGAGTGTCAGGGCGAGGGAGACCCAGTACTTC. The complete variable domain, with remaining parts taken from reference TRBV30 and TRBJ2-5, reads SQTIHQWPATLVQPVGSPLSLECTVEGTSNPNLYWYRQAAGRGLQLLFYSVGIGQISSEVPQNLSASRPQDRQFILSSKKLLLSDSGFYLCAWSVRARETQYFGPGTRLLVL.

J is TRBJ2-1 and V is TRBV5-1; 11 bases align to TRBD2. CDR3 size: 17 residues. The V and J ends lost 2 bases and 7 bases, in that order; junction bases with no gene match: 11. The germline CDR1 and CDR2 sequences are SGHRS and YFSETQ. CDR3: CASSFFGLAGGYNEQFF. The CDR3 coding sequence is TGCGCCAGCAGCTTCTTTGGGCTAGCGGGGGGCTATAATGAGCAGTTCTTC. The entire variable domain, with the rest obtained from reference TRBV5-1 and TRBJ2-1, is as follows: KAGVTQTPRYLIKTRGQQVTLSCSPISGHRSVSWYQQTPGQGLQFLFEYFSETQRNKGNFPGRFSGRQFSNSRSEMNVSTLELGDSALYLCASSFFGLAGGYNEQFFGPGTRLTVL.

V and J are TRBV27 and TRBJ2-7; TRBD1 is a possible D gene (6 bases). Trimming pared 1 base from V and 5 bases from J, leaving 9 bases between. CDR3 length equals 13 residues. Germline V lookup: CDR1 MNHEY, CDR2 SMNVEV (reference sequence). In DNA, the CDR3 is TGTGCCAGCAGTTTATGGCAGGGGAACGAGCAGTACTTC. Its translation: CASSLWQGNEQYF.

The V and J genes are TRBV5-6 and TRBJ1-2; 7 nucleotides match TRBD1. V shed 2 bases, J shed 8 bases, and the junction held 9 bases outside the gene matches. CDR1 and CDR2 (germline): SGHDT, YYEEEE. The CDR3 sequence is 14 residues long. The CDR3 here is CASSFYDRVGGYTF. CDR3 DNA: TGTGCCAGCAGCTTCTACGACAGGGTTGGAGGCTACACCTTC.

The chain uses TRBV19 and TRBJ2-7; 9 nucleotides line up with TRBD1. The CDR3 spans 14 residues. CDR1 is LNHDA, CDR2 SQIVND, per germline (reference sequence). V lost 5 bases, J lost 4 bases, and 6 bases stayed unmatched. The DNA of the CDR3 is TGTGCCAGTAGTCGGACAGGGGATTTGTACGAGCAGTACTTC. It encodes CASSRTGDLYEQYF.

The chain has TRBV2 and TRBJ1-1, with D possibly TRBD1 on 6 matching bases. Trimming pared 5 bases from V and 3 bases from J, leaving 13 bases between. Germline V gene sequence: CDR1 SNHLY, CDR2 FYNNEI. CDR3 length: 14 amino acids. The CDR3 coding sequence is TGTGCCAGCAGTCGGCAGGGGTCAGACACTGAAGCTTTCTTT. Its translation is CASSRQGSDTEAFF. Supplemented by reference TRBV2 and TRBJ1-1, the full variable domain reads EPEVTQTPSHQVTQMGQEVILRCVPISNHLYFYWYRQILGQKVEFLVSFYNNEISEKSEIFDDQFSVERPDGSNFTLKIRSTKLEDSAMYFCASSRQGSDTEAFFGQGTRLTVV.

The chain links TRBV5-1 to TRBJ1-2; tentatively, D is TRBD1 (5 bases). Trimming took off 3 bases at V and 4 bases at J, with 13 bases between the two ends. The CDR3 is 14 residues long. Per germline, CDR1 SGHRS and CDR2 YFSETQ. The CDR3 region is CASSSTPDTYGYTF. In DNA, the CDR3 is TGCGCCAGCAGCTCGACCCCGGACACCTATGGCTACACCTTC.

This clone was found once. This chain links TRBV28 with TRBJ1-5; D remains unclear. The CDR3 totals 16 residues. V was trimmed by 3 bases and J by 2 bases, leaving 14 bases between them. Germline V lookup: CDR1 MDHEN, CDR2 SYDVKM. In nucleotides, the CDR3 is TGTGCCAGCAGTTTGCAGTCGGGGTCGGGCAATCAGCCCCAGCATTTT. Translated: CASSLQSGSGNQPQHF.

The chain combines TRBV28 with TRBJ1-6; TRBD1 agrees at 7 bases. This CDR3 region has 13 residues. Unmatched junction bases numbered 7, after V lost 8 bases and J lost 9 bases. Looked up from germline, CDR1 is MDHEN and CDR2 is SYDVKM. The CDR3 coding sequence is TGTGCCAGCGGGGGACAGCTCCGTTCACCCCTCCACTTT. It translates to CASGGQLRSPLHF. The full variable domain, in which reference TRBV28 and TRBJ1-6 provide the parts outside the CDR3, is DVKVTQSSRYLVKRTGEKVFLECVQDMDHENMFWYRQDPGLGLRLIYFSYDVKMKEKGDIPEGYSVSREKKERFSLILESASTNQTSMYLCASGGQLRSPLHFGNGTRLTVT.

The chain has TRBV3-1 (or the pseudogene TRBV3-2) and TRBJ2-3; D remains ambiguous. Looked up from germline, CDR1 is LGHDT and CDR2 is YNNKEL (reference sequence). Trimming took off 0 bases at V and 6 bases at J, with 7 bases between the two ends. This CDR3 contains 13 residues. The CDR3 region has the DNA TGTGCCAGCAGCCAAGATTTTATGGATACGCAGTATTTT. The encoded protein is CASSQDFMDTQYF.

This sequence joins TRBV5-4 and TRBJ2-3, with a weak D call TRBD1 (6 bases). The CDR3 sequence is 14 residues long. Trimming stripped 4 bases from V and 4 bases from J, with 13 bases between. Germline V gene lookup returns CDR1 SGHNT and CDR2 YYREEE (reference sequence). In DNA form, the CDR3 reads TGTGCCAGCAGCGAAGCACAGGGAGCAGATACGCAGTATTTT. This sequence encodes CASSEAQGADTQYF.

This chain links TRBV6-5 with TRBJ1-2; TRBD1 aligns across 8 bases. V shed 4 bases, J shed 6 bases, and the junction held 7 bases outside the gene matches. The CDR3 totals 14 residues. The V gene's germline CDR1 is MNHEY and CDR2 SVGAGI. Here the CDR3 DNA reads TGTGCCAGCAGTTCCTACAGGGGGGCGGATGGCTACACCTTC. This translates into CASSSYRGADGYTF.

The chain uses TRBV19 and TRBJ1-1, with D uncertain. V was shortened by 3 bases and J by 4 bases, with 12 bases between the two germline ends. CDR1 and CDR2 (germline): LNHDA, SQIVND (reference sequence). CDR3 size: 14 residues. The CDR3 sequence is CASSMTERGTEAFF. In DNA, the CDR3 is TGTGCCAGTAGTATGACGGAGCGGGGCACTGAAGCTTTCTTT.

The CDR3 sequence: CASSPWTVSYNEQFF. The CDR3 DNA is TGTGCCAGCAGCCCCTGGACAGTCTCCTACAATGAGCAGTTCTTC. The chain is built from TRBV7-9 and TRBJ2-1; TRBD1 is a possible D gene (6 bases). Germline V gives CDR1 SEHNR, CDR2 FQNEAQ (reference sequence). This CDR3 has 15 amino acids. The ends were cut back, 5 bases at V and 0 bases at J, with 11 bases in the middle.

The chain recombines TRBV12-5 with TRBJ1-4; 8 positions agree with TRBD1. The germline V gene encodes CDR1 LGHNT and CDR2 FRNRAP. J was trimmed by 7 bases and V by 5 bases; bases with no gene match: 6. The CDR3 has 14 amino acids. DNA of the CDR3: TGTGCTAGTGGTCGAGGACAGGGAAGTGAAAAACTGTTTTTT. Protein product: CASGRGQGSEKLFF. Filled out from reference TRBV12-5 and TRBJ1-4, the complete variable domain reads DARVTQTPRHKVTEMGQEVTMRCQPILGHNTVFWYRQTMMQGLELLAYFRNRAPLDDSGMPKDRFSAEMPDATLATLKIQPSEPRDSAVYFCASGRGQGSEKLFFGSGTQLSVL.